This TCR beta chain derives from a study of Ad26.COV2.S vaccination and SARS-CoV-2 variants. Study at large: Administration of Ad26.COV2.S was intramuscular, either once or twice 56 days apart.

General study results and limits: The TCR-based breadth and depth measures might underestimate overall T cell responses. Substantial post-vaccination breadth of spike-specific CD8+ and CD4+ T cell responses was reported.

Described treatment: 19 received Ad26.COV2.S at low or high dose, single or two shots; 5 received placebo; per-sample allocation not given. Following the first vaccine or placebo injection, samples were taken on day 63. This clone was seen a single time. What it recognizes is unknown. TCRdb keeps only in-frame clones here, not all; method: immunoSEQ multiplex PCR. The table records 400,000 or so clones, about nine tenths of them present only once. The CDR3 runs to 13 residues. Trimming stripped 6 bases from V and 6 bases from J, with 15 bases between. Germline assignment: CDR1 MNHNY and CDR2 SVGAGI (reference sequence).

The starting material was peripheral blood, obtained in a trial of Ad26.COV2.S vaccine versus placebo. The chain has TRBV6-6 and TRBJ2-7; weak D call: TRBD1 (5 bases). The clonotype originates from a person between 18 and 59 years old who received the Ad26.COV2.S COVID-19 vaccine or a placebo. The chain's CDR3 is CASRWGSLGEQYF. In nucleotides, the CDR3 is TGTGCCAGCAGGTGGGGCAGTCTGGGCGAGCAGTACTTC.